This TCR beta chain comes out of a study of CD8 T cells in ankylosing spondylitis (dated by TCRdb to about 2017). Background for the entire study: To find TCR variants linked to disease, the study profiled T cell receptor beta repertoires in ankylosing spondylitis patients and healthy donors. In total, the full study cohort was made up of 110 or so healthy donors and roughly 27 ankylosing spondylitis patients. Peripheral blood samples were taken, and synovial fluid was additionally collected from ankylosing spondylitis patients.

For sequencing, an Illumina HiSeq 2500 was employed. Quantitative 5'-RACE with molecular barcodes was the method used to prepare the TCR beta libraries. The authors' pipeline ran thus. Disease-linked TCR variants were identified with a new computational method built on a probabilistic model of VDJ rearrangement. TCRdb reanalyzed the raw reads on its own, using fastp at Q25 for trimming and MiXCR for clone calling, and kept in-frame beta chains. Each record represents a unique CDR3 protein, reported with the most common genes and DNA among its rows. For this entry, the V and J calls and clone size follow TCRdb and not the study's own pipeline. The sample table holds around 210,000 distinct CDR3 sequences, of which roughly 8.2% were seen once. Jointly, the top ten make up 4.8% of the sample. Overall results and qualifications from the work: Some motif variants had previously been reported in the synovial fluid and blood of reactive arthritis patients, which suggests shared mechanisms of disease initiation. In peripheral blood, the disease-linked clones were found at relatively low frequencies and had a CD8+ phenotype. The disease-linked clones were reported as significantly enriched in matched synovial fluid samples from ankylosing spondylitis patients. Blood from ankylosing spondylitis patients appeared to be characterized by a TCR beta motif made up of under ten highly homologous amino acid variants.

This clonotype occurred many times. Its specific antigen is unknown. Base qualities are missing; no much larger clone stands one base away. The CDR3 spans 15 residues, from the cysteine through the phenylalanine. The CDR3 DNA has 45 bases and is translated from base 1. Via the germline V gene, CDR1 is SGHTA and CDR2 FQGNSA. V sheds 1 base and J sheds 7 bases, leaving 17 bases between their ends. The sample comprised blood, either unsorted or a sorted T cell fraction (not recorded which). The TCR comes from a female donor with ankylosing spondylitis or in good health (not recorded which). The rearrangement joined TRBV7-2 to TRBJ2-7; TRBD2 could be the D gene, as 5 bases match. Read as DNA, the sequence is TGTGCCAGCAGCTTAGTTCCAGCGGCAGCTAGGGAGCAGTACTTC. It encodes CASSLVPAAAREQYF.